This TCR beta chain comes out of a study of CD8 T cells in Susac syndrome. Sequencing of TCR beta covered CD8+ and CD4+ T cells obtained from blood. Germline CDR1 LGHDT, CDR2 YNNKEL (reference sequence). CDR3 length: 13 residues. The germline V and J ends were trimmed by 1 base and 3 bases, with 6 bases remaining between them. RNA amounts of roughly 0.45 to 1 ug underwent reverse transcription with random hexamers. Across 54 Vbeta and 13 Jbeta, immunoSEQ multiplex PCR amplified TCR beta CDR3. Each CDR3 protein is one row after TCRdb ran MiXCR on the immunoSEQ multiplex PCR reads. The table records under 350,000 distinct CDR3 sequences, about 90% of them present only once.

The sequenced sample consisted of CD4+ T cells from PBMCs. This sequence joins TRBV3-1 and TRBJ1-2; D call uncertain. This clonotype was obtained from a human donor with multiple sclerosis. CDR3 region: CASSQGSYYGYTF. CDR3 DNA: TGTGCCAGCAGCCAAGGTTCGTACTATGGCTACACCTTC.